A single T cell receptor beta chain is shown here with its context. This sample is part of a study of blood T cell repertoires in COVID-19. About the research overall: Researchers got acute and convalescent COVID-19 samples from the United States, Italy and Spain.

TCRdb's table, derived via immunoSEQ multiplex PCR, lists solely in-frame clones and lacks some. The sample records about 180,000 clones, about four fifths being singletons. With 3 bases clipped from V and 5 bases from J, the junction kept 2 bases outside the gene matches. Germline CDR1 and CDR2: LNHNV and YYDKDF (reference sequence). The CDR3 has 14 residues. The clonotype was recovered from a human donor in a cohort sampled during active COVID-19. The rearrangement uses TRBV15 and TRBJ2-2, with 8 bases that match TRBD1. The sequencing input was peripheral blood. The CDR3 coding sequence is TGTGCCACCAGCAGGACAGGGGATACCGGGGAGCTGTTTTTT. As protein: CATSRTGDTGELFF.